This TCR beta chain is from a study of blood T cell repertoires in COVID-19. Only in-frame clones appear in the TCRdb table, and some are missing; sequencing was by immunoSEQ multiplex PCR. Altogether 150,000 or so clones are present, roughly 79% being singletons, with the ten largest covering approximately 8.4%. CDR1 is SEHNR and CDR2 is FQNEAQ in the germline V gene (reference sequence). Trimming removed 5 bases at V and 4 bases at J, with 19 bases between. The CDR3 is 16 amino acids. This clone appeared a single time. The origin of this receptor is a human donor with acute or convalescent COVID-19. The donor label of this sample is uncertain. The chain recombines TRBV7-9 with TRBJ2-3; a possible D gene is TRBD2 (6 bases). Material: peripheral blood. CDR3 in DNA: TGTGCCAGCAGCCCCGGGGCGGGGATGCGGGCAGATACGCAGTATTTT. Protein: CASSPGAGMRADTQYF.